This TCR beta chain was sequenced for a study of shared clonotypes between healthy human individuals (dated by TCRdb to about 2020). As for the study more broadly: A few men and a couple of women, aged 18 to 49 years, made up the cohort. Different laboratories and diverse techniques were used to prepare libraries and sequence TCR repertoires, to increase sequencing depth and limit assay-specific biases. Leukapheresis yielded between about 0.9 and 9.5 billion PBMCs per donor. To estimate repertoire size and how much clonotype sharing occurs between individuals, the study deeply sequenced the blood TCR repertoires of roughly 5 healthy adults. Per donor, three plates each were used for CD4 naive and CD4 memory, two for CD8 naive, and one for CD8 memory. The investigation overall reported the following: Pairwise subsampling indicated that sequencing depth was expected to affect the degree of clonotype sharing among donors. Compared with non-shared clonotypes, clonotypes shared by all four sorted-subset donors had higher generation probabilities. Even with the large sequencing depth, rarefaction of the sorted-subset datasets indicated that sequencing was incomplete. Larger estimated clonotype richness was generally found for naive subsets than for memory subsets. The genetic and exposure-history diversity represented was limited by the small number of donors. When a few donors were compared, the shared fraction of clonotypes was about 5% for naive CD4, around 3.6% for naive CD8, 2.3% for memory CD4, and 0.4% for memory CD8. Only blood was sampled, and tissue TCR repertoires likely differ from those in blood.

The donors were healthy, HIV-negative adults with no recently reported acute infections or vaccinations. Only Caucasian adults living in Nashville, Tennessee, USA were represented among the donors. CD4+ T cells were enriched through magnetic negative selection, after which naive cells were positively selected on CD45RA and the remaining negative fraction served as the memory subset. Blood was collected by leukapheresis, and PBMCs were isolated by Ficoll-Histopaque density gradient centrifugation and then cryopreserved in liquid nitrogen vapor phase. Analytical flow cytometry was used to check the purity and quantity of every magnetically sorted T cell population. Each sorted fraction had its genomic DNA isolated and then quantified by UV absorbance on a Nanodrop 2000c. This clone was recorded once. Its cognate antigen has yet to be identified. Per-nucleotide qualities are absent, and no much larger clonotype sits a single base away.

The CDR1 and CDR2 encoded by the germline V gene are KGHSH and LQKENI. Cut back by 4 bases and 1 base, the V and J ends lie 7 bases apart. Spanning cysteine to phenylalanine, the CDR3 consists of 13 amino acids. Only the CDR3 DNA stays, 39 bases, in frame from base 1. Using the deep immunoSEQ assay, TCR CDR3 regions were amplified from genomic DNA by multiplex PCR. Genomic DNA extracted from each cell subset was distributed evenly over all wells of several immunoSEQ 96-well plates, and each plate served as one replicate. Each replicate PCR for sorted subsets received 150 to 250 ng genomic DNA, equal to roughly 29,000 T cell genomes. Purified libraries were measured with a Qubit 3.0 fluorometer, size-checked on a Bioanalyzer 2100, and measured again with the KAPA Library Quantification kit. A separate single-read 150-cycle Illumina NextSeq 550 flow cell was used to sequence each immunoSEQ 96-well plate. As for how the authors treated the data: Because the immunoSEQ output held only junctional sequences and lacked quality scores, the filtering could not match the filtering applied to full-length reads. To assign V/J genes and CDR3, sequences were annotated using PyIR, a Python wrapper for IgBLAST v1.9, with IMGT germline references. Any read was removed if the V/J assignment was weak (E-value above 1e-6), the CDR3 was missing, or the read contained stop codons, out-of-frame junctions, or ambiguous translated residues. A V3J clonotype was defined by an identical inferred V gene, J gene, and CDR3 amino acid sequence. Percentage overlap between repertoires was computed as shared unique clonotypes divided by the size of the smaller repertoire. RTK rarefaction, the Chao1 estimator, and Recon v2.1 estimates of unobserved clonotypes were used to assess repertoire richness. For all TCRbeta clonotypes obtained by the gDNA method from several donors, generation probabilities were computed with OLGA. The clones in this table, taken by TCRdb from immuneACCESS, are in-frame only. Not every clone is retained; where verified, under half of the shortfall comes from an unresolved V gene, and the cause of the rest is unknown. Clone size and the V and J calls come from that table; the DNA yielded D and trimming. Present in this sample are around 1,000,000 clones, about 80% of which were seen just once. The top ten hold more than 0.85% of the sample.

This sequence uses TRBV18 and TRBJ2-5; the D gene identity is not certain. This clonotype originated in a young man in good health. Some clones in this sample may be carry-over from other donors' samples. Material for sequencing was memory CD4+ T cells from PBMCs. Reading the label with the study, this specimen's cell subset or site is: CD45RA-negative fraction. The CDR3 sequence is CASSLLVQETQYF. In nucleotide form, the sequence is TGTGCCAGCTCACTCTTAGTCCAAGAGACCCAGTACTTC.